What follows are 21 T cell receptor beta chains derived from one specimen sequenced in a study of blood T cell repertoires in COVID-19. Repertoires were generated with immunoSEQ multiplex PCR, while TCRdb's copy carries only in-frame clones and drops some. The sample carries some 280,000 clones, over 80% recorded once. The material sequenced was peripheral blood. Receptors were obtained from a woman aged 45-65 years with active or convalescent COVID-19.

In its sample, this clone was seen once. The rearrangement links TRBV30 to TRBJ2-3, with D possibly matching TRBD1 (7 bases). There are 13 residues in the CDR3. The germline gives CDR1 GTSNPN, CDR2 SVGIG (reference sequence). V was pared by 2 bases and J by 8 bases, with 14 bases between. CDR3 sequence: CAWSTGGQSTQYF. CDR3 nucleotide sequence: TGTGCCTGGAGTACCGGGGGACAGAGTACGCAGTATTTT.

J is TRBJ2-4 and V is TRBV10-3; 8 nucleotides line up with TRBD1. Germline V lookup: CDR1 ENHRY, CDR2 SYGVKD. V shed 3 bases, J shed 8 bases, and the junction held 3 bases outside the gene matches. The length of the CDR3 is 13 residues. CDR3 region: CAISDLTGDIQYF. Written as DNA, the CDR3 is TGTGCCATCAGTGACCTGACAGGGGACATTCAGTACTTC.

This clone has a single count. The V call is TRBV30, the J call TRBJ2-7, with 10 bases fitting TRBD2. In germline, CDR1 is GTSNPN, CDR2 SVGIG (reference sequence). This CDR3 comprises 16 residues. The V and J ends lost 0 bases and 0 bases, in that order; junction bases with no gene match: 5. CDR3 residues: CAWSVQGLADSYEQYF. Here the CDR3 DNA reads TGTGCCTGGAGTGTACAAGGACTAGCGGACTCCTACGAGCAGTACTTC.

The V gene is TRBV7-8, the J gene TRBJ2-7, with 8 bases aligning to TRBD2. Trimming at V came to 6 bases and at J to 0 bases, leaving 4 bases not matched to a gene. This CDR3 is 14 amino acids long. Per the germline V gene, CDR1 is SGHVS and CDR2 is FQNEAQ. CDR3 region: CASRPGTSSYEQYF. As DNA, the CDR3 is TGTGCCAGCAGACCCGGGACTAGCTCCTACGAGCAGTACTTC.

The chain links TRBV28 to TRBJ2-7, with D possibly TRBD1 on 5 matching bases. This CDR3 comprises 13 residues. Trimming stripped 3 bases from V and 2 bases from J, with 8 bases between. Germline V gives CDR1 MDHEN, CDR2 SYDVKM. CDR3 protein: CASSLGRAYEQYF. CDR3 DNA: TGTGCCAGCAGTTTGGGCAGGGCCTACGAGCAGTACTTC.

CDR3 bases: TGTGCCAGCAGCTTAGTGAAGGGGCATGAGCAGTTCTTC. As protein: CASSLVKGHEQFF. This sequence joins TRBV5-5 and TRBJ2-1, with a tentative D call TRBD1 (5 bases). The germline gives CDR1 SGHKS, CDR2 YYEKEE (reference sequence). The CDR3 loop spans 13 amino acids. Trimming shortened V by 2 bases and J by 8 bases, and 11 bases separated the two germline ends.

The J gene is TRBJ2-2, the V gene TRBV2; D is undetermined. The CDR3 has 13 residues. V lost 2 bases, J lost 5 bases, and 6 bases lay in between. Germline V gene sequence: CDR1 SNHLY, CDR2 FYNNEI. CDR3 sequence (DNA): TGTGCCAGCAGTGAACTAACGACCGGGGAGCTGTTTTTT. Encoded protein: CASSELTTGELFF.

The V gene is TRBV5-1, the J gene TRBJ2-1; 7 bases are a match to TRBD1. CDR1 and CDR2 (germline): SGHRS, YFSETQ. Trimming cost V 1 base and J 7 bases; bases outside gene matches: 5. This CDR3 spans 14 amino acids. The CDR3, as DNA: TGCGCCAGCAGCTTGCGGCCAGGGGGTAATGAGCAGTTCTTC. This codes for CASSLRPGGNEQFF.

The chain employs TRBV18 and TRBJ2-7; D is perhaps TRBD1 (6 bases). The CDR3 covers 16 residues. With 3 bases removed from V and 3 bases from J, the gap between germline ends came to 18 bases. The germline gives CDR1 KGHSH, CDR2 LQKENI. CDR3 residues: CASSPLQPGHNYEQYF. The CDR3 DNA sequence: TGTGCCAGCTCACCTCTCCAACCGGGACATAACTACGAGCAGTACTTC.

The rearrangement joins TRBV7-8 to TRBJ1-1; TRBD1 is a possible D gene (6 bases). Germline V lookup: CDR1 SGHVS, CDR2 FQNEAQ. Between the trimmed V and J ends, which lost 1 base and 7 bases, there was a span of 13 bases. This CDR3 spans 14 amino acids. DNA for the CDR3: TGTGCCAGCAGCTTAGATTCAGGGGTGGATGAAGCTTTCTTT. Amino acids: CASSLDSGVDEAFF.

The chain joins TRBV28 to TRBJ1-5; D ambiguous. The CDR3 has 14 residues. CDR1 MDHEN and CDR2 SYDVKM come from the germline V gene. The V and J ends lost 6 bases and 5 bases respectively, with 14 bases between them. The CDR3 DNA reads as TGTGCCAGCAGATCCGGACTGAAGTATCAGCCCCAGCATTTT. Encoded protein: CASRSGLKYQPQHF.

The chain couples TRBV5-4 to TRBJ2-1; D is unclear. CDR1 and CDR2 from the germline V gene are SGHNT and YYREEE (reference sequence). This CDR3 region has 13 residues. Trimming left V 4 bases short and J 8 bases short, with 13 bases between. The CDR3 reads CASSARGLDEQFF. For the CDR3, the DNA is TGTGCCAGCAGCGCCCGAGGTCTCGATGAGCAGTTCTTC.

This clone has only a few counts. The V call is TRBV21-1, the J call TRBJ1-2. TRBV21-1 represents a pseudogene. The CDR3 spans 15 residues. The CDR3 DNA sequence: TGTGCCAGCAGCAAAAGTTTTGAGGAGAACTATGGCTACACCTTC. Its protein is CASSKSFEENYGYTF.

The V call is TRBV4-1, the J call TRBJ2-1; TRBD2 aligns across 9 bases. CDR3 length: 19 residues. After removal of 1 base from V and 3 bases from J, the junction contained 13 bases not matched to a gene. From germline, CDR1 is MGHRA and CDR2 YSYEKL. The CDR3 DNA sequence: TGCGCCAGCAGCCAAGCTACGTTAGCGGGAGCCCTGGGCTACAATGAGCAGTTCTTC. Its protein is CASSQATLAGALGYNEQFF.

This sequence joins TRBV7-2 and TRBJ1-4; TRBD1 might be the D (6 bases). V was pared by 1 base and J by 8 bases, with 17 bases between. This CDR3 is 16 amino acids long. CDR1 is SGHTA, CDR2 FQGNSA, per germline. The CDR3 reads CASSLVPLGAGEKLFF. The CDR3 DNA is TGTGCCAGCAGCTTAGTCCCCCTGGGGGCAGGGGAAAAACTGTTTTTT.

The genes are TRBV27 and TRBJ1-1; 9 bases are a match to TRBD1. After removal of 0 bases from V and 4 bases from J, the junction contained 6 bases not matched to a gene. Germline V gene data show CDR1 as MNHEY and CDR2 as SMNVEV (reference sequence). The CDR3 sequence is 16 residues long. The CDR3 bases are TGTGCCAGCAGTTTATCGAACAGGGGGCGCGGCACTGAAGCTTTCTTT. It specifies CASSLSNRGRGTEAFF.

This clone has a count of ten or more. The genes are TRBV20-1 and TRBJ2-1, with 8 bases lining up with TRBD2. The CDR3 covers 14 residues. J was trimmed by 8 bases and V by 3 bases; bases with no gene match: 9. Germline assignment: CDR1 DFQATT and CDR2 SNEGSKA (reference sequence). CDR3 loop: CSASPAGAVYEQFF. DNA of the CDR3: TGCAGTGCTAGTCCAGCGGGAGCTGTATATGAGCAGTTCTTC.

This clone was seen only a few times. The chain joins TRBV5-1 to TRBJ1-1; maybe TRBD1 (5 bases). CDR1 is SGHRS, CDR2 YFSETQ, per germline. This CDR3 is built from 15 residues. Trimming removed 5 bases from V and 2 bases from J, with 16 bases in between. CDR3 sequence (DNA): TGCGCCAGCAGTTATTCCGCGGGGCTCAACACTGAAGCTTTCTTT. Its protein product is CASSYSAGLNTEAFF.

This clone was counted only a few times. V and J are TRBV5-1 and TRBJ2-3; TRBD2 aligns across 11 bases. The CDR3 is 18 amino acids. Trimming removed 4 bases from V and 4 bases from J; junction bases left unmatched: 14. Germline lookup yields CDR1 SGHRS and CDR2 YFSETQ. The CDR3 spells CASSPLPSSGGMADTQYF. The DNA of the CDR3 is TGCGCCAGCAGCCCACTCCCCTCTAGCGGGGGGATGGCAGATACGCAGTATTTT. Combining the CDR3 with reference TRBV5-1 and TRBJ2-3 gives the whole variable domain KAGVTQTPRYLIKTRGQQVTLSCSPISGHRSVSWYQQTPGQGLQFLFEYFSETQRNKGNFPGRFSGRQFSNSRSEMNVSTLELGDSALYLCASSPLPSSGGMADTQYFGPGTRLTVL.

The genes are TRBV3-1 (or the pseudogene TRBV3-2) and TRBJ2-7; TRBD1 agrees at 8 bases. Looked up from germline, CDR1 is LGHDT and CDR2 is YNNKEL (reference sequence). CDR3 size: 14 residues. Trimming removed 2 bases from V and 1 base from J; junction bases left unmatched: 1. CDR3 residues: CASSQWDRSYEQYF. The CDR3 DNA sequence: TGTGCCAGCAGCCAATGGGACAGGTCCTACGAGCAGTACTTC.

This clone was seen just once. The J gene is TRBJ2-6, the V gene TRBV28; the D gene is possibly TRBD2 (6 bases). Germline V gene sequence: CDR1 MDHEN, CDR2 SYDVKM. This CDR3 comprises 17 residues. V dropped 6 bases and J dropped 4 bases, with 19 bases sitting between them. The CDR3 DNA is TGTGCCAGCAGCCTACCCGGGGGACCTGACGGGGCCAACGTCCTGACTTTC. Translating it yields CASSLPGGPDGANVLTF.